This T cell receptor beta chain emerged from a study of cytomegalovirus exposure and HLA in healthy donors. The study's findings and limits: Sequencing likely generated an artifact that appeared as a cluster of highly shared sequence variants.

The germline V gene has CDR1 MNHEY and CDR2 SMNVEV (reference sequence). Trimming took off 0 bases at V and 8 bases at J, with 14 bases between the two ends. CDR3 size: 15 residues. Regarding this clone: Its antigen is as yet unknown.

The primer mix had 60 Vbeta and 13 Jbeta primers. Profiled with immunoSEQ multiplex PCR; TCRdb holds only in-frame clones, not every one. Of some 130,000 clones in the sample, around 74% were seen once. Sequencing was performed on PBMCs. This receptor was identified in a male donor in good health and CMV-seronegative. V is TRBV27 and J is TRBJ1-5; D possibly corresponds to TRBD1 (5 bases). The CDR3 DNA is TGTGCCAGCAGTTTATCGGCAGGGAGGTTGGAGCCCCAGCATTTT. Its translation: CASSLSAGRLEPQHF.